Listed below are T cell receptor beta chains from one sample, sequenced in a study of regulatory T cells in long-lasting Graves disease. TCRdb reprocessed the multiplex PCR reads via MiXCR and lists one record per CDR3 protein. The table lists about 470,000 distinct CDR3 sequences, roughly a fifth of them singletons, with 7.1% in the top ten. The starting material was peripheral blood mononuclear cells (PBMCs), obtained when the disease was refractory, from a patient treated with antithyroid drugs. These TCRs come from a female donor with Graves disease. CDR3s leave out the opening cysteine and the closing phenylalanine or tryptophan. A D gene is named only where the DNA matches it firmly.

ASSFLTVGDSPLH,TRBV5-5,.,TRBJ1-6
SAFKGYGYT,TRBV20-1,.,TRBJ1-2
ASSQDRGMDEAF,TRBV4-1,.,TRBJ1-1
SARGGAGTSNTGELF,TRBV20-1,TRBD2,TRBJ2-2
ASSPKTELNIQY,TRBV7-9,.,TRBJ2-4
STRQGDQPQH,TRBV29-1,TRBD1,TRBJ1-5
ASSPGTLPSYEQY,TRBV19,.,TRBJ2-7
ASSFMEGGPQH,TRBV27,.,TRBJ1-5
ATSDSGMDQPQH,TRBV24-1,.,TRBJ1-5
ASSLGLAGKETQY,TRBV5-1,TRBD2,TRBJ2-5
ASSLLQGANQPQH,TRBV28,TRBD1,TRBJ1-5
ASLNRAYEQY,TRBV6-1,.,TRBJ2-7
ASSGRDNPIEAF,TRBV5-1,.,TRBJ1-1
SVAAASGGVEEQY,TRBV20-1,TRBD2,TRBJ2-7
ASRQGRTGELF,TRBV12-3/TRBV12-4,TRBD1,TRBJ2-2
ASSQINTGELF,TRBV7-2,.,TRBJ2-2
ASSYQTGDGYEQY,TRBV5-1,TRBD1,TRBJ2-7
ASSPGTSQETQY,TRBV5-1,.,TRBJ2-5
SAWDTEAF,TRBV29-1,.,TRBJ1-1
ASSEALIGMNTEAF,TRBV6-1,.,TRBJ1-1
ASSLGPGESSGYT,TRBV5-1,.,TRBJ1-2
ASSCYSGTSGGANTGELF,TRBV28,TRBD2,TRBJ2-2
ASSPQGVKNTEAF,TRBV28,TRBD1,TRBJ1-1
ATSSPGQGMGSYEQY,TRBV15,TRBD1,TRBJ2-7
ASSQAESSYEQY,TRBV4-1,.,TRBJ2-7
TSSPLTSGPYEQY,TRBV7-8,TRBD2,TRBJ2-7
SARTTANYGYT,TRBV20-1,.,TRBJ1-2
ASSDSWGVGSEAF,TRBV2,.,TRBJ1-1
ASGTPANTQY,TRBV28,.,TRBJ2-3
ATLEENTGELF,TRBV24-1,.,TRBJ2-2
ASSLGGGGWRSYEQY,TRBV28,TRBD2,TRBJ2-7
ASSSLAGVQY,TRBV7-3,TRBD2,TRBJ2-5
ASSLDPTGELF,TRBV7-3,.,TRBJ2-2
ASSYVGGWMAEETQY,TRBV6-5,.,TRBJ2-5
ASSFQGAKGETQY,TRBV2,TRBD1,TRBJ2-5
ASSTGPDTEAF,TRBV18,.,TRBJ1-1
ASSDLAGGPDGELF,TRBV9,TRBD2,TRBJ2-2
SVQGGGLNQPQH,TRBV29-1,.,TRBJ1-5
AISVVTIGTGTFYEQY,TRBV10-3,TRBD1,TRBJ2-7
ASSLDRLYGYT,TRBV28,TRBD1,TRBJ1-2
ASSRIGLAGNEQF,TRBV6-2/TRBV6-3,TRBD2,TRBJ2-1
ASRDRGQGLF,TRBV2,TRBD1,TRBJ2-1
ASRPGTGDNQPQH,TRBV2,TRBD1,TRBJ1-5
ASSYLLDYGYT,TRBV6-9,.,TRBJ1-2
ASMGGAAVYEQY,TRBV2,.,TRBJ2-7
ASSSRLAATYEQY,TRBV3-1,TRBD2,TRBJ2-7
AIRRTGELF,TRBV7-7,.,TRBJ2-2
ASSQDLVRGARTQY,TRBV4-1,.,TRBJ2-5
ASSLVGVPPGELF,TRBV6-1,.,TRBJ2-2
ASSRREGGLGNQPQH,TRBV13,.,TRBJ1-5
ASRRPGISNTRELF,TRBV11-2,.,TRBJ2-2
ASSPVAGSGEQY,TRBV7-9,.,TRBJ2-7